The 19 T cell receptor beta chains in this list originate from one sample, sequenced in a study of regulatory T cells in long-lasting Graves disease. Both iRepertoire HTBI primers and Arm-PCR of CDR3 regions were used to build the TCR beta libraries. MiXCR, run by TCRdb on the multiplex PCR reads, gives a single entry per CDR3 protein. The sample holds roughly 610,000 distinct CDR3 sequences, 16% seen once. Time point noted: newly diagnosed GD, antithyroid drugs for less than 3 months. PBMC RNA served as the TCR library source. This same sample was also part of a study on T cells in Graves' hyperthyroidism and ophthalmopathy.

The starting material was peripheral blood mononuclear cells (PBMCs), obtained at new diagnosis, from a patient treated with antithyroid drugs. All receptors derive from a woman aged 25 to 45 with Graves disease.

Only a few counts were recorded for this clonotype. The chain carries TRBV5-6 and TRBJ2-3; the D gene is possibly TRBD2 (5 bases). Trimming shortened V by 3 bases and J by 2 bases, and 10 bases separated the two germline ends. The CDR3 has 14 residues. CDR1 is SGHDT, CDR2 YYEEEE, per germline. The CDR3 loop is CASSWPRDTDTQYF. The CDR3 DNA follows: TGTGCCAGCAGCTGGCCTCGGGACACAGATACGCAGTATTTT.

The chain couples TRBV6-1 to TRBJ2-1, with 8 bases aligning to TRBD2. The ends lost 8 bases at V and 0 bases at J; junction bases unmatched: 12. The CDR3 extends over 17 amino acids. CDR1 and CDR2 from the germline V gene are MNHNS and SASEGT. The CDR3 sequence: CASSATPGTSSYNEQFF. The CDR3 nucleotides read TGTGCCAGCTCAGCGACTCCCGGGACTAGCTCCTACAATGAGCAGTTCTTC.

Ten or more counts support this clonotype. CDR3 residues: CSARTGNSNQPQHF. DNA for the CDR3: TGCAGTGCTAGAACAGGGAATAGCAATCAGCCCCAGCATTTT. The chain uses TRBV20-1 and TRBJ1-5, with D possibly TRBD1 on 6 matching bases. This CDR3 contains 14 residues. The germline gives CDR1 DFQATT, CDR2 SNEGSKA (reference sequence). The V gene lost 2 bases and the J gene lost 0 bases, with 8 bases spanning the gap.

This clonotype was observed a few times. The chain employs TRBV12-3 or TRBV12-4 and TRBJ1-4; D may be TRBD1 (5 bases). Trimming took off 7 bases at V and 4 bases at J, with 16 bases between the two ends. The length of the CDR3 is 15 residues. CDR3 region: CASTPFGAFNEKLFF. CDR3 coding DNA: TGTGCCAGCACCCCGTTTGGGGCCTTTAATGAAAAACTGTTTTTT.

This clonotype has at least ten counts. This chain links TRBV27 with TRBJ2-1; 11 bases line up with TRBD2. Looked up from germline, CDR1 is MNHEY and CDR2 is SMNVEV (reference sequence). This CDR3 has 16 residues. V gave up 4 bases and J gave up 6 bases; unmatched junction bases: 8. DNA of the CDR3: TGTGCCAGCAGTTCGGGGAGGCTAGCGGGAGGCAATGAGCAGTTCTTC. It specifies CASSSGRLAGGNEQFF.

This chain joins TRBV6-1 and TRBJ2-7, with a possible D match to TRBD1 (6 bases). CDR1 is MNHNS and CDR2 is SASEGT in the germline V gene. This CDR3 has 15 residues. The germline V and J ends were trimmed by 7 bases and 1 base, with 17 bases remaining between them. As DNA, the CDR3 is TGTGCCAGCACCTTCTACCGGGACAAGTCCTACGAGCAGTACTTC. It encodes CASTFYRDKSYEQYF.

This clonotype was observed a few times. Relative to the germline gene, one junction end is altered; a read error may explain this. The J gene is TRBJ2-1, the V gene TRBV7-7, with 7 bases fitting TRBD2. This CDR3 has 16 amino acids. Germline V gene data show CDR1 as SSHAT and CDR2 as FNYEAQ (reference sequence). CDR3 nucleotide sequence: TGTGCTAGCAGCCCCCGACCTTCTAGCGGAAGCAATGAGCAGTTCTTC. Translation: CASSPRPSSGSNEQFF. The full variable domain, in which reference TRBV7-7 and TRBJ2-1 provide the parts outside the CDR3, is GAGVSQSPRYKVTKRGQDVTLRCDPISSHATLYWYQQALGQGPEFLTYFNYEAQPDKSGLPSDRFSAERPEGSISTLTIQRTEQRDSAMYRCASSPRPSSGSNEQFFGPGTRLTVL.

This clonotype was recorded only once. This likely traces to a read error, being one base from a far larger clone. The chain links TRBV6-2 or TRBV6-3 to TRBJ1-1; D unclear. The CDR3 contains 13 residues. CDR1 is MNHEY, CDR2 SVGEGT, per germline. Trimming pared 5 bases from V and 1 base from J, leaving 8 bases between. The DNA for the CDR3 is TGTGCCAGCAGTGTACACACGAACACTGAAGCTTTCTTT. Protein product: CASSVHTNTEAFF.

This clonotype was observed many times. The J gene is TRBJ1-5, the V gene TRBV6-2 or TRBV6-3; D is uncertain. Germline V gene lookup returns CDR1 MNHEY and CDR2 SVGEGT. With 5 bases removed from V and 2 bases from J, the gap between germline ends came to 7 bases. The CDR3 extends over 13 amino acids. The CDR3 protein is CASSLQGNQPQHF. The CDR3 region has the DNA TGTGCCAGCAGTCTCCAGGGCAATCAGCCCCAGCATTTT.

This clonotype was counted at least ten times. The chain joins TRBV24-1 to TRBJ2-1; TRBD1 aligns across 8 bases. From germline, CDR1 is KGHDR and CDR2 SFDVKD. Unmatched junction bases numbered 6, after V lost 3 bases and J lost 3 bases. The CDR3 has 16 amino acids. CDR3 DNA sequence: TGTGCCACCAGTGATACAACGACAGGGGTCTACAATGAGCAGTTCTTC. Protein sequence: CATSDTTTGVYNEQFF.

This clonotype was counted ten times or more. A read error may account for a junction end that differs from germline. The V and J genes are TRBV20-1 and TRBJ1-2; D is unclear. This CDR3 region has 12 residues. The germline CDR1 and CDR2 sequences are DFQATT and SNEGSKA (reference sequence). CDR3 DNA sequence: TGCAGTGCTAGAGAATCCCTTCAGGTTCCCAGTTTC. As protein: CSARESLQVPSF.

This clonotype showed up many times. The rearrangement uses TRBV6-2 or TRBV6-3 and TRBJ2-5; tentatively, D is TRBD1 (5 bases). Trimming stripped 2 bases from V and 5 bases from J, with 15 bases between. Germline CDR1 reads MNHEY; CDR2 reads SVGEGT. This CDR3 is 15 amino acids long. The CDR3 sequence is CASSYVQGSVETQYF. CDR3 nucleotides: TGTGCCAGCAGTTACGTTCAGGGATCAGTGGAGACCCAGTACTTC.

V is TRBV27 and J is TRBJ2-1; possible D gene TRBD2, 5 bases. Trimming took 5 bases from V and 7 from J, leaving 21 bases between them. Germline values: CDR1 MNHEY, CDR2 SMNVEV (reference sequence). This CDR3 has 16 amino acids. The CDR3 region is CASSPLLRATGNEQFF. The DNA for the CDR3 is TGTGCCAGCAGTCCCCTCCTGCGGGCTACGGGGAATGAGCAGTTCTTC.

This clonotype occurred a few times. The germline gene is not matched at one end of the junction; a read error may be the cause. The CDR3 loop reads CAGSLRGVSTGELFF. DNA for the CDR3: TGTGCCGGCAGCCTCAGGGGGGTGAGCACCGGGGAGCTGTTTTTT. The V and J genes are TRBV27 and TRBJ2-2; weak D call: TRBD1 (7 bases). Germline values: CDR1 MNHEY, CDR2 SMNVEV (reference sequence). The CDR3 is 15 residues long.

A note on this clonotype: Given a much more abundant clone one base away, this may be a read error. V usage is TRBV28 and J usage is TRBJ2-7; D is possibly TRBD1 (6 bases). Germline CDR1 reads MDHEN; CDR2 reads SYDVKM. The length of the CDR3 is 13 residues. In nucleotides, the CDR3 is TGTACCAGCAGTTCTCCCACAGGGAACGAGCAGTACTTC. Protein product: CTSSSPTGNEQYF.

This clonotype was counted at least ten times. The chain has TRBV7-9 and TRBJ1-1; D gene ambiguous. V dropped 5 bases and J dropped 7 bases, with 20 bases sitting between them. Germline V gene data show CDR1 as SEHNR and CDR2 as FQNEAQ (reference sequence). The CDR3 has 15 amino acids. This CDR3 is CASSRVLGSTSEAFF. CDR3 in DNA: TGTGCCAGCAGCCGAGTTCTTGGCAGTACCAGTGAAGCTTTCTTT.

This clonotype was picked up many times. J is TRBJ1-2 and V is TRBV30; weak D call: TRBD1 (5 bases). CDR3 length equals 13 residues. Trimming took off 1 base at V and 8 bases at J, with 14 bases between the two ends. Germline CDR1 GTSNPN, CDR2 SVGIG (reference sequence). The CDR3: CAWSGQIAGGYTF. The CDR3, as DNA: TGTGCCTGGAGTGGACAGATCGCAGGAGGCTACACCTTC.

This clonotype has a count of ten or more. The V and J genes are TRBV5-1 and TRBJ2-3, with TRBD1 matching over 7 bases. V lost 6 bases and J lost 7; bases outside the gene matches: 5. Germline V gene sequence: CDR1 SGHRS, CDR2 YFSETQ. CDR3 length: 12 residues. CDR3: CASTNRGNTQYF. CDR3 coding DNA: TGCGCCAGCACGAACAGGGGAAATACGCAGTATTTT.

This chain uses TRBV28 with TRBJ1-4, with D uncertain. Between the trimmed V and J ends, which lost 3 bases and 7 bases, there was a span of 12 bases. The CDR3 length is 14 residues. Per the germline V gene, CDR1 is MDHEN and CDR2 is SYDVKM. As DNA, the CDR3 is TGTGCCAGCAGTTTTTTCGGTCAGCTTGAAAAACTGTTTTTT. Residues: CASSFFGQLEKLFF.